This TCR beta chain was identified in a study of cytomegalovirus exposure and HLA in healthy donors. The study's findings and limits: Later on, analysis showed that most CMV-associated TCR beta chains appeared to be HLA-restricted. About 87% or about 30% of the time was how often most TCR beta V segments were productive, according to an earlier analysis.

In this sample, this clone turned up a few times. Its antigen is not identified. CDR3 length equals 14 residues. With 3 bases removed from V and 8 bases from J, the gap between germline ends came to 13 bases. The germline gives CDR1 SGHAT, CDR2 FQNNGV. Despite likely unrecorded immune exposures, the donors were nominally healthy at the time of sampling. 13 Jbeta primers and 60 Vbeta primers were used for the PCR. Profiling relied on immunoSEQ multiplex PCR, and the TCRdb table lists in-frame clones only, not all of them. The table has some 130,000 clones, approximately 81% seen once; the top ten hold roughly 7%.

Material: PBMCs. The TCR sequence derives from a male donor in good health and CMV-seronegative. The gene calls are TRBV11-2 and TRBJ1-4; possible D gene TRBD1, 6 bases. For the CDR3, the DNA is TGTGCCAGCAGCTTCATACAGGGCGGGGAAAAACTGTTTTTT. Translation: CASSFIQGGEKLFF.